This is a list of T cell receptor beta chains from one sample in a study of PD-1 blockade in classical Hodgkin lymphoma. The data were produced by immunoSEQ multiplex PCR, yet TCRdb's version contains in-frame clones alone and is incomplete. The top ten hold roughly 19% of the sample, which has about 110,000 clones, approximately 89% seen once. Material: peripheral blood mononuclear cells (PBMCs), obtained before the fourth cycle of nivolumab. These receptors were taken from a human donor with classical Hodgkin lymphoma. The CDR3 runs from the conserved cysteine through the conserved F or W. D genes are given only for firm matches. Clone size is given for some rows only: seen once, a few or many times, or a class if the clone is expanded.

>TRBV13|TRBJ2-7|.|.
CASSLGQQSYEQYF
TGTGCCAGCAGCTTAGGGCAACAATCCTACGAGCAGTACTTC
>TRBV19|TRBJ2-3|.|.
CASRPRTRDSDTQYF
TGTGCCAGTAGGCCCAGGACAAGAGACTCAGATACGCAGTATTTT
>TRBV5-4|TRBJ1-1|.|TRBD1
CASSFHSGQGTEAFF
TGTGCCAGCAGCTTCCACTCGGGACAGGGTACTGAAGCTTTCTTT
>TRBV7-8|TRBJ2-5|.|.
CASSLPGVETQYF
TGTGCCAGCAGCTTACCGGGGGTGGAGACCCAGTACTTC
>TRBV4-1|TRBJ2-7|.|.
CASSHLGSEQYF
TGCGCCAGCAGCCATCTTGGGAGCGAGCAGTACTTC
>TRBV27|TRBJ1-2|.|.
CASSLMGVGYGYTF
TGTGCCAGCAGTTTAATGGGGGTCGGGTATGGCTACACCTTC
>TRBV15|TRBJ1-5|.|.
CATSRDYSNQPQHF
TGTGCCACCAGCAGAGACTATAGCAATCAGCCCCAGCATTTT
>TRBV4-3|TRBJ1-5|.|.
CASSQAQGWQPQHF
TGCGCCAGCAGCCAAGCACAGGGTTGGCAGCCCCAGCATTTT
>TRBV11-2|TRBJ2-5|.|.
CASSFGLHEETQYF
TGTGCCAGCAGCTTTGGACTCCATGAAGAGACCCAGTACTTC
>TRBV4-1|TRBJ1-2|.|TRBD1
CASSTPTARGNGYTF
TGCGCCAGCAGCACCCCCACGGCCAGGGGGAATGGCTACACCTTC
>TRBV14|TRBJ1-1|.|.
CASPAGAFF
TGTGCCAGCCCTGCGGGAGCTTTCTTT
>TRBV11-2|TRBJ1-3|few|.
CASSRYGNTIYF
TGTGCCAGCAGCCGTTATGGAAACACCATATATTTT
>TRBV6-1|TRBJ2-7|once|.
CASSDRVAWVNREQYF
TGTGCCAGCAGTGACCGTGTGGCCTGGGTTAATAGAGAGCAGTACTTC
>TRBV19|TRBJ1-5|.|.
CASSIPGYSNQPQHF
TGTGCCAGTAGTATTCCGGGGTATAGCAATCAGCCCCAGCATTTT
>TRBV7-6|TRBJ2-7|.|TRBD2
CASSLAPASGQYEQYF
TGTGCCAGCAGCTTAGCACCGGCTAGCGGGCAATACGAGCAGTACTTC
>TRBV15|TRBJ1-3|.|.
CATSSSGNTIYF
TGTGCCACCAGCAGTTCTGGAAACACCATATATTTT
>TRBV19|TRBJ1-2|once|TRBD1
CASSSSPLRQGRLANYGYTF
TGTGCCAGTAGTTCCAGTCCCCTACGACAGGGACGACTAGCTAACTATGGCTACACCTTC
>TRBV5-3|TRBJ1-2|once|TRBD1
CARSARDSNYGYTF
TGTGCCAGAAGCGCCCGGGACAGCAACTATGGCTACACCTTC
>TRBV6-6|TRBJ1-2|.|.
CASSYDTAYNYGYTF
TGTGCCAGCAGTTACGACACAGCTTATAACTATGGCTACACCTTC
>TRBV25-1|TRBJ2-7|.|TRBD1
CASSDGDRGYEQYF
TGTGCCAGCAGTGACGGGGACAGGGGCTACGAGCAGTACTTC
>TRBV28|TRBJ1-2|few|.
CASSFAANYGYTF
TGTGCCAGCAGTTTCGCAGCTAACTATGGCTACACCTTC
>TRBV6-5|TRBJ2-3|.|.
CASSYSVAGRQYF
TGTGCCAGCAGTTACTCCGTGGCGGGGAGGCAGTATTTT
>TRBV7-2|TRBJ2-7|.|.
CASSLELYEQYF
TGTGCCAGCAGCTTAGAACTCTACGAGCAGTACTTC
>TRBV12-5|TRBJ2-7|.|.
CASGLVSGGKNYEQYF
TGTGCTAGTGGTTTGGTAAGTGGGGGGAAGAACTACGAGCAGTACTTC
>TRBV5-6|TRBJ2-5|once|.
CASSLGYPQYF
TGTGCCAGCAGCTTGGGATACCCCCAGTACTTC
>TRBV18|TRBJ1-2|.|TRBD1
CASSLGQGALHYGYTF
TGTGCCAGCTCACTGGGACAGGGGGCGCTTCACTATGGCTACACCTTC
>TRBV7-5|TRBJ2-1|.|.
CARSLRTSGSLTYNEQFF
TGTGCCAGAAGCTTAAGGACTAGCGGGAGTCTTACCTACAATGAGCAGTTCTTC
>TRBV5-1|TRBJ2-3|.|.
CASTPGASTDTQYF
TGCGCCAGCACCCCTGGGGCTAGCACAGATACGCAGTATTTT
>TRBV5-8|TRBJ2-7|once|.
CASSPGPWRAYEQYF
TGTGCCAGCAGCCCGGGACCTTGGAGGGCCTACGAGCAGTACTTC
>TRBV10-3|TRBJ2-7|.|TRBD2
CAISEKVLAGAYEQYF
TGTGCCATCAGTGAGAAGGTTCTAGCGGGAGCCTACGAGCAGTACTTC
>TRBV5-3|TRBJ2-7|.|TRBD2
CARSRGGNQAGGPAYEQYF
TGTGCCAGAAGCCGAGGGGGGAACCAAGCGGGAGGGCCCGCCTACGAGCAGTACTTC
>TRBV7-2|TRBJ2-2|.|TRBD2
CASSLAVTSGRAGELFF
TGTGCCAGCAGCTTAGCTGTTACTAGCGGGAGAGCCGGGGAGCTGTTTTTT
>TRBV5-1|TRBJ1-5|once|TRBD1
CASSLSGQGNQPQHF
TGCGCCAGCAGCTTGTCGGGACAGGGCAATCAGCCCCAGCATTTT
>TRBV29-1|TRBJ1-5|.|.
CSVAGTHHQPQHF
TGCAGCGTTGCCGGGACACATCATCAGCCCCAGCATTTT